This T cell receptor beta chain was identified during a study of T-cell memory formation after mild COVID-19. Across the whole study: Among the donors, TCR clusters were largely specific to each donor. Whole-study findings and limits: Clones which contracted sat mainly in CM and EM if CD4+, and in EMRA if CD8+. There was a balanced CD4/CD8 profile in clones contracting day 15 to 85, and later expanders leaned CD4+.

V trimming: 2 bases; J trimming: 7 bases; junction bases outside the gene matches: 7. The V gene's germline CDR1 is SGHRS and CDR2 YFSETQ. The CDR3 extends over 17 amino acids. On this clonotype itself: Antigen specificity is unknown.

Each CDR3 protein is one row after TCRdb ran MiXCR on the 5' RACE reads. The table has about 560,000 distinct CDR3 sequences, 20% to 25% seen once. This chain connects TRBV5-1 to TRBJ2-1, with 15 bases aligning to TRBD2. This receptor was taken from an adult woman who had mild COVID-19 (a few samples of this study predate the infection). Cell type and time point are not known. Sequenced: PBMCs or a T cell subset sorted from them (not recorded which). The CDR3 spells CASSLPGLAGGFNEQFF. CDR3 in DNA: TGCGCCAGCAGCTTACCGGGACTAGCGGGGGGATTTAATGAGCAGTTCTTC.